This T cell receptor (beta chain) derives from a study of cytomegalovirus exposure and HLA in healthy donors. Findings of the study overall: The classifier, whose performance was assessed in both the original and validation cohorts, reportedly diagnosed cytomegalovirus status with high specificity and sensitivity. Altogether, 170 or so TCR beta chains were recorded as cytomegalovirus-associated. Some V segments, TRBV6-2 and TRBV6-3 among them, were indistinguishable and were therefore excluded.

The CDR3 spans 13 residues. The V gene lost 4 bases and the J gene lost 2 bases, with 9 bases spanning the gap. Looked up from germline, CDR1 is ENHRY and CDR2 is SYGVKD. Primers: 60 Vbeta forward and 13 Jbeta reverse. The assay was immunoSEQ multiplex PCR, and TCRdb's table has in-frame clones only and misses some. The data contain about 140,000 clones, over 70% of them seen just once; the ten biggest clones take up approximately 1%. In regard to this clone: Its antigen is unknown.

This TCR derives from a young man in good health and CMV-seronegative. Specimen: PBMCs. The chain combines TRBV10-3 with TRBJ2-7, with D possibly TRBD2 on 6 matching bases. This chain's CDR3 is CAISAGEAYEQYF. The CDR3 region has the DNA TGTGCCATCAGTGCGGGGGAGGCCTACGAGCAGTACTTC.